This T cell receptor beta chain was documented in a study of blood T cell repertoires in COVID-19. The wider study: The cDNA or gDNA used as material had been derived from T cells, B-cell-depleted T cells, or PBMCs.

This clone appeared once. Original analysis: Nucleated cell number was recorded as an estimate derived from reference gene primer amplification. Generated by immunoSEQ multiplex PCR, the TCRdb table keeps only in-frame clones and is missing some. V and J calls and clone size are copied from that table; D and trimming were computed from the DNA. Of approximately 450,000 clones listed, roughly nine tenths are singletons. V gave up 6 bases and J gave up 3 bases, with 13 bases separating them. The length of the CDR3 is 13 residues. The receptor comes from a man aged 30 to 45 who had recovered from COVID-19. The V and J genes are TRBV5-3 and TRBJ2-7, with D possibly TRBD2 on 6 matching bases. TRBV5-3 is an ORF, and what it does is uncertain. Sequenced: PBMCs or T cells enriched from blood (not recorded which). The CDR3 protein is CARTPGLDYEQYF. CDR3 in DNA: TGTGCCAGAACTCCGGGACTTGACTACGAGCAGTACTTC.